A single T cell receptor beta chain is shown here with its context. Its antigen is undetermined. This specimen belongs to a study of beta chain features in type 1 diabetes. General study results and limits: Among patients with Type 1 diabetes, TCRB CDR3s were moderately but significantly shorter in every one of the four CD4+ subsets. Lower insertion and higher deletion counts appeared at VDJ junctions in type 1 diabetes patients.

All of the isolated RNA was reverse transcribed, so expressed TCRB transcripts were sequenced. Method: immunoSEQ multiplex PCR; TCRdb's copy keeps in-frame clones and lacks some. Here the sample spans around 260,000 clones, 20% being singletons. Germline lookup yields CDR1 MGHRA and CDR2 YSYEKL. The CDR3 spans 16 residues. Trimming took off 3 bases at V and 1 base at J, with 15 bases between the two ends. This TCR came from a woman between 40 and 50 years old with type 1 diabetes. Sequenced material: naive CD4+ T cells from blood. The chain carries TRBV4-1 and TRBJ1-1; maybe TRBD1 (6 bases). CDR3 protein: CASSQEPGHQNTEAFF. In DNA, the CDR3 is TGCGCCAGCAGCCAGGAACCGGGACACCAGAACACTGAAGCTTTCTTT.